A single TCR beta chain is shown here with its context. This clonotype has a handful of counts. Its antigen is still unknown. No much larger clone is present one base from it, and per-base qualities are unavailable. The sample belongs to a study (dated by TCRdb to 2016 to 2018). The CDR3 measures 16 amino acids from cysteine to phenylalanine. Left in the record is the CDR3 DNA by itself, 48 bases read in frame from the first base. V is pared back by 0 bases and J by 8 bases, with 14 bases lying between the germline termini. The germline V gene encodes CDR1 LNHNV and CDR2 YYDKDF (reference sequence). To prepare the library, RT-PCR was applied. The data were produced on an Illumina MiSeq. Using fastp trimming at Q25 and MiXCR clonotype assembly, TCRdb reanalyzed the public sequencing data and kept in-frame beta chains. Each CDR3 protein gets just one entry, which takes the most common genes and DNA from the rows behind it. Recorded for this sample are more than 550,000 distinct CDR3 sequences; 11% to 15% of them occurred a single time. The top ten hold 3.6% of the sample.

The TCR sequence derives from a female donor in good health, serving as a healthy control. The rearranged chain carries TRBV15 and TRBJ1-6, with the D gene call left open. Sequencing used memory CD4+ T cells from blood. The DNA sequence follows: TGTGCCACCAGCAGAGACCGCACGTTCGGAGATTCACCCCTCCACTTT. Its protein product is CATSRDRTFGDSPLHF.